The rows below give T cell receptor beta chains drawn from one sample of a study of identical twins. One entry per CDR3 protein, called by TCRdb with MiXCR from the 5' RACE reads. The table includes approximately 600,000 distinct CDR3 sequences, 9.6% detected once. These records were also assigned to another study, of yellow fever vaccine responses in identical twins.

Sequencing used PBMCs. The receptors shown here come from a woman between 18 and 29 years old in good health. CDR3s include the opening cysteine and the closing phenylalanine or tryptophan. D genes are given only for firm matches. The listing skips clone size in some rows; elsewhere it reads once, few, many or a size class.

D gene,clone size,V gene,J gene,CDR3 DNA,CDR3 protein
NA,many,TRBV4-3,TRBJ2-7,TGCGCCAGCAGCCAAGCAAACGGTTACGAGCAGTACTTC,CASSQANGYEQYF
NA,few,TRBV7-2,TRBJ2-3,TGTGCCAGCAGCTCCCTCGTCACGGGGGGCACAGATACGCAGTATTTT,CASSSLVTGGTDTQYF
TRBD2,many,TRBV7-9,TRBJ2-7,TGTGCCAGCAGCTTTCCATTAGCGGGAGGCCCCACCTACGAGCAGTACTTC,CASSFPLAGGPTYEQYF
NA,few,TRBV7-9,TRBJ2-1,TGTGCCAGCATGGGGCAGGGTTTACCCCTGGGGGATAATGAGCAGTTCTTC,CASMGQGLPLGDNEQFF
NA,NA,TRBV20-1,TRBJ2-7,TGCAGTGCGACTTCCCGGCCACTAGCACCGATGTACGAGCAGTACTTC,CSATSRPLAPMYEQYF
NA,NA,TRBV29-1,TRBJ2-3,TGCAGCGTTTTCGATCGACTTGGGCCAGATACGCAGTATTTT,CSVFDRLGPDTQYF
NA,few,TRBV4-1,TRBJ2-6,TGCGCCAGCAGCCAAGATTTGCTTGGACCGGGGACTGGGGCCAACGTCCTGACTTTC,CASSQDLLGPGTGANVLTF
NA,NA,TRBV4-3,TRBJ2-6,TGCGCCAGCAGCCAAGATCATGGGAGTGGGGTTTCTGGGGCCAACGTCCTGACTTTC,CASSQDHGSGVSGANVLTF
TRBD2,few,TRBV12-3/TRBV12-4,TRBJ2-2,TGTGCCAGCACCACAACTAGCGGGAGTGGGACCGGGGAGCTGTTTTTT,CASTTTSGSGTGELFF
NA,many,TRBV18,TRBJ2-3,TGTGCCAGCTCACCAAAAAAGGTCCAAGGCACAGATACGCAGTATTTT,CASSPKKVQGTDTQYF
NA,NA,TRBV7-9,TRBJ2-1,TGTGCCAGCAGCGGAAGCGGGTCAAGGTACAATGAGCAGTTCTTC,CASSGSGSRYNEQFF
NA,NA,TRBV12-3/TRBV12-4,TRBJ2-3,TGTGCCAGCAGTTATTTTGGCGCCGGAGATACGCAGTATTTT,CASSYFGAGDTQYF
TRBD1,many,TRBV29-1,TRBJ2-1,TGCAGCGTTGAATTCCGGGACAGCGACAATGAGCAGTTCTTC,CSVEFRDSDNEQFF
NA,many,TRBV20-1,TRBJ1-1,TGCAGTGCTAGAGATTGGGAAGGGGTGAACACTGAAGCTTTCTTT,CSARDWEGVNTEAFF
TRBD1,NA,TRBV4-3,TRBJ2-7,TGCGCCAGCAGCCAAGCCCGGGACAGGGGCCACGAGCAGTACTTC,CASSQARDRGHEQYF
TRBD2,NA,TRBV7-2,TRBJ2-7,TGTGCCAGCAGCCCCCTAGCGGTTGGCGGTGGGGAGCAGTACTTC,CASSPLAVGGGEQYF
TRBD2,NA,TRBV19,TRBJ2-6,TGTGCCAGTAGATATAGCGGGAGAGAGAACGTCCTGACTTTC,CASRYSGRENVLTF
TRBD2,many,TRBV7-8,TRBJ2-1,TGTGCCAGCAGCCCACGGACTAGCGGGGGTTCCTACAATGAGCAGTTCTTC,CASSPRTSGGSYNEQFF
NA,NA,TRBV15,TRBJ2-7,TGTGCCACCAGCAGAGATCCGGGGGACGTGCCCGTCGAGCAGTACTTC,CATSRDPGDVPVEQYF